This entry features one TCR beta chain sequence. Its antigen remains unknown. This sample was taken from a study of T cell responses to AZD1222 COVID-19 vaccine. General observations from the study: The donor cohort was predominantly white British with a female majority, and clonal diversity may have been underestimated. At study baseline, merely about 6 AZD1222 recipients were seropositive. Vaccination with two AZD1222 doses was followed by a rise in Spike-specific TCR breadth and depth. Reportedly, nearly half of unique spike TCRs recognized epitopes outside B.1.351/B.1.1.7 mutations.

The V gene's germline CDR1 is LGHDT and CDR2 YNNKEL (reference sequence). V lost 4 bases and J 6 bases, leaving 18 bases between the germline ends. This CDR3 is built from 15 residues. The protocol was immunoSEQ multiplex PCR, while the TCRdb copy is restricted to in-frame clones and leaves out a portion. The repertoire has some 130,000 clones, roughly 93% of them found once; the top ten carry roughly 0.98%. Sequenced material: peripheral blood, taken 28 days after the second AZD1222 dose. The chain uses TRBV3-1 (or the pseudogene TRBV3-2) and TRBJ2-5; D possibly corresponds to TRBD1 (6 bases). This TCR came from an adult who received the AZD1222 COVID-19 vaccine. The CDR3 coding sequence is TGTGCCAGCAGCCGGAGGACAGACCTCGGGAAGACCCAGTACTTC. It yields the protein CASSRRTDLGKTQYF.